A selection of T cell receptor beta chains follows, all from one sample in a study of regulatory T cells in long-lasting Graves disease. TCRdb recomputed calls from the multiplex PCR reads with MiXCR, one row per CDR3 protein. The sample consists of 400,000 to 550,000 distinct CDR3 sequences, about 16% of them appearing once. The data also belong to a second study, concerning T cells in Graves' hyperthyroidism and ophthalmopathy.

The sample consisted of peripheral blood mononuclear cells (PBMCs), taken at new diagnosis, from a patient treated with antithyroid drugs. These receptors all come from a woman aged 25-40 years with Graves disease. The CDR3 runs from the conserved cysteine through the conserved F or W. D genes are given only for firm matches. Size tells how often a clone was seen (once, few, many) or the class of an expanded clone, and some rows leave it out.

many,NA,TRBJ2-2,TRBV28,TGTGCCAGCATTAGGCACACCGGGGAGCTGTTTTTT,CASIRHTGELFF
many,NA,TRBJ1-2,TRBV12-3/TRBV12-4,TGTGCCAGCATCACGACGACAGGAAACTATGGCTACACCTTC,CASITTTGNYGYTF
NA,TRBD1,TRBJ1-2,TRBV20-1,TGCAGTGCTCCAGATCCGACAGGGGGAAACTATGGCTACACCTTC,CSAPDPTGGNYGYTF
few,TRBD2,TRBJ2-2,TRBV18,TGTGCCAGCTCCAGGGACGGTAGCGGGGCCGGCACCGGGGAGCTGTTTTTT,CASSRDGSGAGTGELFF
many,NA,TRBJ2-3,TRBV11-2,TGTGCCAGCAGCTTCCCCCCCACTTGGCGGGTTAGCACAGATACGCAGTATTTT,CASSFPPTWRVSTDTQYF
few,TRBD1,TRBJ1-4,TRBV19,TGTGCCAGTAGCACGCCGGGGACAGGGACCGAAAAACTGTTTTTT,CASSTPGTGTEKLFF
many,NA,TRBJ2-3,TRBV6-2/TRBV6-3,TGTGCCAGCAGTTACACAGGTCCGCAGTATTTT,CASSYTGPQYF
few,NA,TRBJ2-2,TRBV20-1,TGCAGTGCTAGAGACCCCGCGGTAGGGAATGGAGGGGAGCTGTTTTTT,CSARDPAVGNGGELFF
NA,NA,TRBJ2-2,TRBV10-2,TGCGCCAGCAGTGCCGGACCTATCAACACCGGGGAGCTGTTTTTT,CASSAGPINTGELFF
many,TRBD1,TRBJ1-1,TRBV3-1,TGTGCCAGCAGCTGGCCGGGACAGGGTTGGACTGAAGCTTTCTTT,CASSWPGQGWTEAFF
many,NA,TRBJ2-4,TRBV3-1,TGTGCCAGCAGCCACGGGCGGGCCAAAAACATTCAGTACTTC,CASSHGRAKNIQYF
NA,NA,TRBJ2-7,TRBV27,TGTGCCAGCAGTGAGTATGGGGGTGCCTACGAGCAGTACTTC,CASSEYGGAYEQYF
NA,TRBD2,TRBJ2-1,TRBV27,TGTGCCAGCAGTTTATCTCAAATCCTCTGGACTAGCGGGAGGGCCCCCTCCTACAATGAGCAGTTCTTC,CASSLSQILWTSGRAPSYNEQFF
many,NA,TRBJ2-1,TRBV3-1,TGTGCCAGCAGCCGTAGGAATGAGCAGTTCTTC,CASSRRNEQFF
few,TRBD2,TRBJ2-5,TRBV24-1,TGTGCCACCGGACAAACGGGGGGACTAGCGGGACCCTGGGAGACCCAGTACTTC,CATGQTGGLAGPWETQYF
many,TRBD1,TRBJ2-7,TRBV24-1,TGTGCCACCAGTGATTTGCGTCAGGGGGCCGAGCAGTACTTC,CATSDLRQGAEQYF
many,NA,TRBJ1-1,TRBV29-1,TGCAGCTCGGAAAGGGAGACACGGAACACTGAAGCTTTCTTT,CSSERETRNTEAFF
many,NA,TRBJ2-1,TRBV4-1,TGCGCCAGCAGCCAGCGTGGGTATGAGCAGTTCTTC,CASSQRGYEQFF
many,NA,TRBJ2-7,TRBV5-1,TGCGCCAGCAGCTTGGCCGTGATGCCGAGCTACGAGCAGTACTTC,CASSLAVMPSYEQYF
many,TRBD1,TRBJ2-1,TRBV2,TGTGCCAGCAGTTACTCCGGGACAGGGGTTGAGCAGTTCTTC,CASSYSGTGVEQFF
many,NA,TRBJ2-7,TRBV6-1,TGTGCCAGCAGTCACAACAGGGAAGGGCCCACCTACGAGCAGTACTTC,CASSHNREGPTYEQYF
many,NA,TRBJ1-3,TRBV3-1,TGTGCCAGCAGCCCACAAGGAAACACCATATATTTT,CASSPQGNTIYF
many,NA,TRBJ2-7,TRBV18,TGTGCCAGCAGTTTGTTGACACCAGGCTACGAGCAGTACTTC,CASSLLTPGYEQYF
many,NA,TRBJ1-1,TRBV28,TGTGCCAGCACCCTTCCCAGCCACACTGAAGCTTTCTTT,CASTLPSHTEAFF
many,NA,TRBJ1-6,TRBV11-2,TGTGCCAGCAGCTCCGACAGCAGAAATTCACCCCTCCACTTT,CASSSDSRNSPLHF
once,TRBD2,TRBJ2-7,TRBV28,TGTGCCAGCAGCCGGACTAGCGCCGCCGGGGAGCAGTACTTC,CASSRTSAAGEQYF
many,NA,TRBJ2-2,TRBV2,TGTGCCAGCAGTGAAGAGGGCCCACGCGGGGAGCTGTTTTTT,CASSEEGPRGELFF
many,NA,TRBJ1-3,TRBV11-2,TGTGCCAGCAGACGGGGCTCTGGAAACACCATATATTTT,CASRRGSGNTIYF
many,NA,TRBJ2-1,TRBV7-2,TGTGCCAGCAGCTTACACCCTAGGGCCTCCAATGAGCAGTTCTTC,CASSLHPRASNEQFF
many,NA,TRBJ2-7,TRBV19,TGTGCCAGTAGGACGAGCGGAGGTTCCTACGAGCAGTACTTC,CASRTSGGSYEQYF
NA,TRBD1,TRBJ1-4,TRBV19,TGTGCCAGTAGTATGACGACAGGGGTTTATGAAAAACTGTTTTTT,CASSMTTGVYEKLFF
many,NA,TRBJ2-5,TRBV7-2,TGTGCCAGCAGCTCATCCGGGCAGTACGGGGAGACCCAGTACTTC,CASSSSGQYGETQYF
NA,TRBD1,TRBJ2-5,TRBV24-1,TGTGCCACCAGTGATTTCTCAACAGGGGAGCGGCGAGAGACCCAGTACTTC,CATSDFSTGERRETQYF
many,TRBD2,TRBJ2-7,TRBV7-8,TGTGCCAGCAGCTTATGGTCGGGACTAAGGATCTACGAGCAGTACTTC,CASSLWSGLRIYEQYF
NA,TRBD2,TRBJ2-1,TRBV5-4,TGTGCCAGCAGCCGGTTGGCTAGCGGGAGTAGGTCCCACAATGAGCAGTTCTTC,CASSRLASGSRSHNEQFF
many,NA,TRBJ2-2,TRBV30,TGTGCCTGGAGTAGAGACAGGGGAGGGGCCGGGGAGCTGTTTTTT,CAWSRDRGGAGELFF
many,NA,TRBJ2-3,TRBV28,TGTGCCAGCAGTGCCGTAGGGGAGACAGATACGCAGTATTTT,CASSAVGETDTQYF
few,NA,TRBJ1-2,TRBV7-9,TGTGCCAGCAGCCCCGCCGACAGGCGACACTATGGCTACACCTTC,CASSPADRRHYGYTF
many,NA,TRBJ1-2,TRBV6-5,TGTGCCAGCAGTTACAAGGACATTGGCTATGGCTACACCTTC,CASSYKDIGYGYTF
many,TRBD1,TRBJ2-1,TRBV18,TGTGCCAGCTCACCACCGTCGACAGGGGTCCCCTACAATGAGCAGTTCTTC,CASSPPSTGVPYNEQFF
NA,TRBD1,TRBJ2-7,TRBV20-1,TGCAGTGCTTCGGGACAGGGGAGCGTTTTTTCCTACGAGCAGTACTTC,CSASGQGSVFSYEQYF
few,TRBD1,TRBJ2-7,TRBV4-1,TGCGCCAGCAGCCAAATCACAGGGGGTTTCTCTTACGAGCAGTACTTC,CASSQITGGFSYEQYF
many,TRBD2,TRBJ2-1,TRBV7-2,TGTGCCAGCAGCTCCTCCCCTAGCGGAGCCTCCTACAATGAGCAGTTCTTC,CASSSSPSGASYNEQFF
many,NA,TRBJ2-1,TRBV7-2,TGTGCCAGCAGCCAGCTCCTTAGCTCCTACAATGAGCAGTTCTTC,CASSQLLSSYNEQFF
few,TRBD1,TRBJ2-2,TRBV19,TGTGCCAGTAGGGGGACAGGAGCAACCGGGGAGCTGTTTTTT,CASRGTGATGELFF
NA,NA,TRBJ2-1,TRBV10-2,TGCGCCACCCGACCGACGCTACGCGACAATGAGCAGTTCTTC,CATRPTLRDNEQFF